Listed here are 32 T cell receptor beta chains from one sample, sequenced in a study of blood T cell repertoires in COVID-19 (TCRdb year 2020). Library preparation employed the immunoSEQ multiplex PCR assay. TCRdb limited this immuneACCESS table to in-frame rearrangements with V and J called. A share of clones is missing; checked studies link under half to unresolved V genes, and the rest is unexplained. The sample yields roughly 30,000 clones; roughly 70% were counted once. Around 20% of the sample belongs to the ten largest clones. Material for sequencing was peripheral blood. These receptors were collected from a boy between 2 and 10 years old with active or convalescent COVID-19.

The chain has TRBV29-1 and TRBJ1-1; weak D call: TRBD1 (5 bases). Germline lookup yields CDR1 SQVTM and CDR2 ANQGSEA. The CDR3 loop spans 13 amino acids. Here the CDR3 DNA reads TGCACCATCCGACGGGGGATGAACACTGAAGCTTTCTTT. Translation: CTIRRGMNTEAFF.

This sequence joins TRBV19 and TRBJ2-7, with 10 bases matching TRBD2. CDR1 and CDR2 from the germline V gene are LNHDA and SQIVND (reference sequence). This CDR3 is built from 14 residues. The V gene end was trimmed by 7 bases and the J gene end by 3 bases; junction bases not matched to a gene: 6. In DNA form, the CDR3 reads TGTGCCAGTAAAGAGGTAGCGGGAGGCTACGAGCAGTACTTC. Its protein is CASKEVAGGYEQYF. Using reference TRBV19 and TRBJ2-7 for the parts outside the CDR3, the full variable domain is DGGITQSPKYLFRKEGQNVTLSCEQNLNHDAMYWYRQDPGQGLRLIYYSQIVNDFQKGDIAEGYSVSREKKESFPLTVTSAQKNPTAFYLCASKEVAGGYEQYFGPGTRLTVT.

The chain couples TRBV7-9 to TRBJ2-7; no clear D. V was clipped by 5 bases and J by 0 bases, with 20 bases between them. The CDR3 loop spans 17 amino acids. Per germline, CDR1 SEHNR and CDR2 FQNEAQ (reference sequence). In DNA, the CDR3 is TGTGCCAGCAGCCCCGGCATTTGGCAGGTGGGCTCCTACGAGCAGTACTTC. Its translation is CASSPGIWQVGSYEQYF.

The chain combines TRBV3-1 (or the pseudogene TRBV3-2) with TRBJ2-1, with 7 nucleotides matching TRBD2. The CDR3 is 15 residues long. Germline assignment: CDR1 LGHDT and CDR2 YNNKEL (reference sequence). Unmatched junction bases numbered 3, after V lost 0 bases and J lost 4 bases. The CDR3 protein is CASSQERGMYNEQFF. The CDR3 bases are TGTGCCAGCAGCCAAGAGCGGGGGATGTACAATGAGCAGTTCTTC.

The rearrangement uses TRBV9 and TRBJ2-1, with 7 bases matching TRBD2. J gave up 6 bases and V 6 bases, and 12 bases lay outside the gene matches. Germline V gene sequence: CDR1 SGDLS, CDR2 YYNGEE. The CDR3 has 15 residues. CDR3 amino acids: CASTPGVAGSNEQFF. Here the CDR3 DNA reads TGTGCCAGCACCCCCGGAGTAGCGGGCTCCAATGAGCAGTTCTTC. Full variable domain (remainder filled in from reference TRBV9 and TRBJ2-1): DSGVTQTPKHLITATGQRVTLRCSPRSGDLSVYWYQQSLDQGLQFLIQYYNGEERAKGNILERFSAQQFPDLHSELNLSSLELGDSALYFCASTPGVAGSNEQFFGPGTRLTVL.

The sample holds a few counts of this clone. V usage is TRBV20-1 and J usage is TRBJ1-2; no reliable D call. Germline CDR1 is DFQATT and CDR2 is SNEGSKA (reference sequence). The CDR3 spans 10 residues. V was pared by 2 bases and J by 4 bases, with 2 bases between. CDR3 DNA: TGCAGTGCTAGACGCTATGGCTACACCTTC. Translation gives CSARRYGYTF.

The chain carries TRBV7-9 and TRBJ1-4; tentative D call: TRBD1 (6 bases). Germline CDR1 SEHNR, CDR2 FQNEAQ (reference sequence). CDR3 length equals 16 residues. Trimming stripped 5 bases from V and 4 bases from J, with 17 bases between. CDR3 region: CASSPAGAVINEKLFF. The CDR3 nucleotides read TGTGCCAGCAGCCCGGCAGGGGCGGTCATTAATGAAAAACTGTTTTTT. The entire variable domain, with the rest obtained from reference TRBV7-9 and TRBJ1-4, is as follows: DTGVSQNPRHKITKRGQNVTFRCDPISEHNRLYWYRQTLGQGPEFLTYFQNEAQLEKSRLLSDRFSAERPKGSFSTLEIQRTEQGDSAMYLCASSPAGAVINEKLFFGSGTQLSVL.

CDR3 residues: CASSHSDTDTQYF. CDR3 in DNA: TGTGCCAGCAGCCATAGCGACACAGATACGCAGTATTTT. The chain joins TRBV12-3 or TRBV12-4 to TRBJ2-3; a weak D match, TRBD2 (5 bases). Trimming took off 6 bases at V and 2 bases at J, with 9 bases between the two ends. This CDR3 spans 13 amino acids.

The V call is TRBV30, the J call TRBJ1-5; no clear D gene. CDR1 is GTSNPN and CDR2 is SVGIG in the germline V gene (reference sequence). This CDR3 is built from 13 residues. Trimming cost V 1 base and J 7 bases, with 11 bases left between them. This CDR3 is CAWSAVRSQPQHF. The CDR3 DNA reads TGTGCCTGGAGTGCGGTCCGGAGCCAGCCCCAGCATTTT.

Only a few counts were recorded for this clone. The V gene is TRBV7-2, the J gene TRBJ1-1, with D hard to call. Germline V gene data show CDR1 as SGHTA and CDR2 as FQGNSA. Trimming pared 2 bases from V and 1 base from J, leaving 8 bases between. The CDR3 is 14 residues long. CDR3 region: CASSLYVANTEAFF. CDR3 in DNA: TGTGCCAGCAGCTTATACGTGGCGAACACTGAAGCTTTCTTT.

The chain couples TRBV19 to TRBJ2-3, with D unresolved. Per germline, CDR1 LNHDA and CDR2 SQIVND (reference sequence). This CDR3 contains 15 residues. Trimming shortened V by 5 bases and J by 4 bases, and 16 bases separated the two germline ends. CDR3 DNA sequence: TGTGCCAGTAGTTCTCCTGGCCGAGCGCCAGATACGCAGTATTTT. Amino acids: CASSSPGRAPDTQYF.

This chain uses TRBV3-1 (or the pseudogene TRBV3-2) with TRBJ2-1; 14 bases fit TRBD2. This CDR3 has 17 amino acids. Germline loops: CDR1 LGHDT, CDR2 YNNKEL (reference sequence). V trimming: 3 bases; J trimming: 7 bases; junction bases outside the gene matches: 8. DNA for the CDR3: TGTGCCAGCAGCCAGGGGTTGACTAGCGGGAGGGGGAATGAGCAGTTCTTC. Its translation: CASSQGLTSGRGNEQFF.

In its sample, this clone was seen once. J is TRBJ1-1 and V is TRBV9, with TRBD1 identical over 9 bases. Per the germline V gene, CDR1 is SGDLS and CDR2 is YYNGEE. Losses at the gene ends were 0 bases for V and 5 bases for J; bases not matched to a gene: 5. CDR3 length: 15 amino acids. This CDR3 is CASSVDGTGRTEAFF. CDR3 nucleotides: TGTGCCAGCAGCGTAGATGGGACAGGGAGGACTGAAGCTTTCTTT. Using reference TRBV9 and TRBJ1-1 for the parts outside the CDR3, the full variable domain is DSGVTQTPKHLITATGQRVTLRCSPRSGDLSVYWYQQSLDQGLQFLIQYYNGEERAKGNILERFSAQQFPDLHSELNLSSLELGDSALYFCASSVDGTGRTEAFFGQGTRLTVV.

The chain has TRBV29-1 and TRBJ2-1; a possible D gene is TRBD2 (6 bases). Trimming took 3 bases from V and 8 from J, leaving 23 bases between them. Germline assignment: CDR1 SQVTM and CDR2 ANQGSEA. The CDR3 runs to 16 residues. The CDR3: CSVDGASSGPRYEQFF. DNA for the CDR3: TGCAGCGTTGATGGTGCAAGTAGCGGTCCGAGGTATGAGCAGTTCTTC.

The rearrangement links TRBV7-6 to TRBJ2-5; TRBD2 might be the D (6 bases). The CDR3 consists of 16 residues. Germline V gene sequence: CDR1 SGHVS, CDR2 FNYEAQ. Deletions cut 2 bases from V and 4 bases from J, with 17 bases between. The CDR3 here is CASSLSSPDYVETQYF. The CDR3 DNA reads TGTGCCAGCAGCTTAAGCTCGCCGGACTATGTAGAGACCCAGTACTTC.

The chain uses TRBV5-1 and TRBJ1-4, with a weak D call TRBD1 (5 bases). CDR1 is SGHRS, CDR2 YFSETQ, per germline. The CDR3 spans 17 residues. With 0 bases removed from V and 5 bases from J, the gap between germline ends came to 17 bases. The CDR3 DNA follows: TGCGCCAGCAGCTTGGTCCCGGCAGGGATGGGGAATGAAAAACTGTTTTTT. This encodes CASSLVPAGMGNEKLFF.

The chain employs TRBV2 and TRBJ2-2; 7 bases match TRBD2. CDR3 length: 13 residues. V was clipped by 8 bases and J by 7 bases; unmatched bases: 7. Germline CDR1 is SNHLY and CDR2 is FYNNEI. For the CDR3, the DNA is TGTGCCAGCCAGACTAGCCGGGGCGGGGAGCTGTTTTTT. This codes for CASQTSRGGELFF.

The DNA of the CDR3 is TGTGCCAGCAGTAGACTAGCGGCCTACGAGCAGTACTTC. This translates into CASSRLAAYEQYF. The chain is built from TRBV6-2 or TRBV6-3 and TRBJ2-7, with 9 nucleotides matching TRBD2. Unmatched junction bases numbered 1, after V lost 5 bases and J lost 2 bases. This CDR3 has 13 residues. Germline CDR1 and CDR2: MNHEY and SVGEGT.

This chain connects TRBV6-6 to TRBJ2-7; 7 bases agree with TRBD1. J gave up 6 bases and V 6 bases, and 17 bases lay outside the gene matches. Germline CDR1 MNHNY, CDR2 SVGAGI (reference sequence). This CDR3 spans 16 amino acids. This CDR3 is CASSLSPGTESGEQYF. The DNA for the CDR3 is TGTGCCAGCAGCTTATCCCCCGGGACAGAGTCTGGCGAGCAGTACTTC.

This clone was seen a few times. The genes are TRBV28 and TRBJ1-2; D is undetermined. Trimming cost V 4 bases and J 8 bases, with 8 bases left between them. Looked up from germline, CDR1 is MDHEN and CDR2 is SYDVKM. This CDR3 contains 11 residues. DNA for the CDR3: TGTGCCAGCAGTTCACTCTTAGGCTACACCTTC. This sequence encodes CASSSLLGYTF.

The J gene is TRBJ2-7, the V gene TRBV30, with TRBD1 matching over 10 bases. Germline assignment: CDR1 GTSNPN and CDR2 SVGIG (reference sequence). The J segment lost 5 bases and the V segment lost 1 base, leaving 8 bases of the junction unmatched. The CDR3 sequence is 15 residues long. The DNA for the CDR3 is TGTGCCTGGAGTGGAGCCGGGACAGGGGAAAACGAGCAGTACTTC. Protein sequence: CAWSGAGTGENEQYF.

CDR3 region: CASSQLTSGRNTGELFF. The CDR3 bases are TGCGCCAGCAGCCAGCTGACTAGCGGGAGAAACACCGGGGAGCTGTTTTTT. V and J are TRBV4-1 and TRBJ2-2; 12 positions agree with TRBD2. V was clipped by 3 bases and J by 2 bases; unmatched bases: 4. The CDR3 is 17 residues long. Germline V gives CDR1 MGHRA, CDR2 YSYEKL.

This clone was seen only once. The CDR3 region is CASRPGLRGEQYF. The CDR3 DNA is TGCGCCAGCAGACCGGGACTAAGGGGCGAGCAGTACTTC. The chain employs TRBV4-1 and TRBJ2-7, with 7 nucleotides matching TRBD2. Per the germline V gene, CDR1 is MGHRA and CDR2 is YSYEKL. The CDR3 is made up of 13 amino acids. With 6 bases clipped from V and 6 bases from J, the junction kept 8 bases outside the gene matches.

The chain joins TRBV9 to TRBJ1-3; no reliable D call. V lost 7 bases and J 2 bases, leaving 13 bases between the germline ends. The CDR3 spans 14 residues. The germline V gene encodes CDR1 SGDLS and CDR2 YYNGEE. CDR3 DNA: TGTGCCAGCCGGGAAGGTCCAACTGGAAACACCATATATTTT. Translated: CASREGPTGNTIYF.

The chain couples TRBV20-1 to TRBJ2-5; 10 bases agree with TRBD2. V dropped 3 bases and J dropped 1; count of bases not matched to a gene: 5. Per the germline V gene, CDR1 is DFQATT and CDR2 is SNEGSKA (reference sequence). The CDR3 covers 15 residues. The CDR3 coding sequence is TGCAGTGCTAGTATAACTAGCGGGGCCCAAGAGACCCAGTACTTC. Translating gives CSASITSGAQETQYF.

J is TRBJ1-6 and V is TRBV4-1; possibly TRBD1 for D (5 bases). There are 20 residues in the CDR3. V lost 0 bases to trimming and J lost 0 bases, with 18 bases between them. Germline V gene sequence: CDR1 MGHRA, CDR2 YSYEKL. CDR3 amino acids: CASSQDRGSPRGSYNSPLHF. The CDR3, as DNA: TGCGCCAGCAGCCAAGATCGGGGGTCTCCACGGGGCTCCTATAATTCACCCCTCCACTTT.

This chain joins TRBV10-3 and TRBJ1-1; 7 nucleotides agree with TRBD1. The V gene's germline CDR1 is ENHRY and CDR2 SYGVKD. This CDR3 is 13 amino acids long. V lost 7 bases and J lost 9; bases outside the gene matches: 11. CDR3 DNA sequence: TGTGCCATCACCAGCTCCGGGACAGCCAAAGCTTTCTTT. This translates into CAITSSGTAKAFF.

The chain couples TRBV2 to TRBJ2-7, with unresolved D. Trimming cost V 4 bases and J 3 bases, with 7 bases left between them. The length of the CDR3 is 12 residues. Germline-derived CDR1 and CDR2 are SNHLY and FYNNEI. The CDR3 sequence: CASSVASYEQYV. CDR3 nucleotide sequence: TGTGCCAGCAGTGTAGCCAGCTACGAGCAGTACGTC.

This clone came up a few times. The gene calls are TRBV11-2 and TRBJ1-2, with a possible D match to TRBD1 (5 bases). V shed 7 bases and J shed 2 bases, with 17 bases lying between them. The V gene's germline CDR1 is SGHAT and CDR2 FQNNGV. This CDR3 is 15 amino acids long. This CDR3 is CASTPEGFQNYGYTF. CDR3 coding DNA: TGTGCCAGCACTCCGGAGGGGTTTCAAAACTATGGCTACACCTTC. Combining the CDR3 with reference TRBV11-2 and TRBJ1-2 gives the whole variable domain EAGVAQSPRYKIIEKRQSVAFWCNPISGHATLYWYQQILGQGPKLLIQFQNNGVVDDSQLPKDRFSAERLKGVDSTLKIQPAKLEDSAVYLCASTPEGFQNYGYTFGSGTRLTVV.

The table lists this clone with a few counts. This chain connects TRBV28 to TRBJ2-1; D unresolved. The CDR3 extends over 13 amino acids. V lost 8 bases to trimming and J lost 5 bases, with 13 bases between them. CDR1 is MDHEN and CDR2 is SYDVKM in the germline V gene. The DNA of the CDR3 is TGTGCCAGCGGAGTCCCAATGAACAATGAGCAGTTCTTC. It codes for CASGVPMNNEQFF.

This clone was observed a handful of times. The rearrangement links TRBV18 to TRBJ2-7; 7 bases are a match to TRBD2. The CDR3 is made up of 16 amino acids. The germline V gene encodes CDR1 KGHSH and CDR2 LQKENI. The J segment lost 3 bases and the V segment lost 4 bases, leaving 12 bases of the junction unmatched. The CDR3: CASSRGGVGSNYEQYV. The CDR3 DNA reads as TGTGCCAGCTCACGTGGGGGGGTAGGTTCCAACTACGAGCAGTACGTC.

The CDR3, as DNA: TGTGCCAGCACAAACACCCCGAACACTGAAGCTTTCTTT. Translation: CASTNTPNTEAFF. V gene TRBV6-5 combines with J gene TRBJ1-1; no definite D call. The V end was cut by 7 bases, the J end by 1 base, with 10 bases between. CDR3 length equals 13 residues. From germline, CDR1 is MNHEY and CDR2 SVGAGI.